This is a list of T cell receptor beta chains from one sample in a study of cytomegalovirus exposure and HLA in healthy donors. Using immunoSEQ multiplex PCR, the repertoire was profiled, and TCRdb retains in-frame clones only, with some absent. This sample has 90,000 to 120,000 clones, with about 72% found just once. The sample taken for sequencing was PBMCs. These receptors were collected from a man in his late teens or twenties in good health and CMV-seronegative. Each CDR3 is given with its conserved first and last residue. The D gene is left open where the match is weak. Size values are once, few and many counts, or a class for expanded clones, and some rows have none.

TRBJ1-2 | TRBV2 | - | once | TGTGCCAGCAGTGCCACCCAGGGATCCTATGGCTACACCTTC | CASSATQGSYGYTF
TRBJ1-2 | TRBV9 | - | - | TGTGCCAGCAGCGTAGGCAGCGGCTATGGCTACACCTTC | CASSVGSGYGYTF
TRBJ1-5 | TRBV7-6 | - | - | TGTGCCAGCAGCTGTACCAGGGTGTCCTGGAGCAATCAGCCCCAGCATTTT | CASSCTRVSWSNQPQHF
TRBJ1-2 | TRBV28 | - | - | TGTGCCAGCAGCCTGCCCCCCTACTCAGGTGGCTACACCTTC | CASSLPPYSGGYTF
TRBJ1-3 | TRBV2 | - | - | TGTGCCAGCAGTGTCTCGGGGGGGAGCTCTGGAAACACCATATATTTT | CASSVSGGSSGNTIYF
TRBJ2-2 | TRBV7-6 | - | - | TGTGCCAGCAGCGCATACCAGGGCGGGGCCAGCGGGGAGCTGTTTTTT | CASSAYQGGASGELFF
TRBJ2-2 | TRBV19 | TRBD1 | - | TGTGCCAGTAGTATAGGGACAGGGGGCCCCGGGGAGCTGTTTTTT | CASSIGTGGPGELFF
TRBJ2-1 | TRBV6-5 | - | - | TGTGCCAGCAGTTACTCCGGGTCCTACAATGAGCAGTTCTTC | CASSYSGSYNEQFF
TRBJ2-5 | TRBV5-4 | - | - | TGTGCCAGCAGCTTGAACGGAGAGACCCAGTACTTC | CASSLNGETQYF
TRBJ1-5 | TRBV11-2 | - | - | TGTGCCAGCAGCTTATACCCCAGGGGTTCAAATCAGCCCCAGCATTTT | CASSLYPRGSNQPQHF
TRBJ1-6 | TRBV6-6 | TRBD1 | - | TGTGCCAGCACCGCAGGACAGGGGCGGTCACCCCTCCACTTT | CASTAGQGRSPLHF
TRBJ2-2 | TRBV7-8 | TRBD2 | - | TGTGCCAGCAGCTTTGGGGGGGCCGGGGAGCTGTTTTTT | CASSFGGAGELFF